The 27 T cell receptor beta chains presented below share a single source sample, sequenced in a study of T-cell reconstitution after alpha-beta-depleted transplantation in children listed by TCRdb under 2016. What this sample's treatment or condition label stands for: allogeneic hematopoietic cell transplantation with graft depleted of TCRalphabeta T cells and CD19 B cells. Libraries came from PCR. Sequencing relied on an Illumina HiSeq 2500. Molecular barcoding was employed in the preparation of TCR libraries, with unique molecular identifiers being used to normalize TCRbeta repertoire quantification. The public reads were reanalyzed by TCRdb: fastp trimming at Q25, MiXCR alignment, in-frame beta chains only. Under each unique CDR3 protein, matching rows form one entry showing the most common genes and DNA. Present in this sample are fewer than 450,000 distinct CDR3 sequences, roughly 15% of which were seen just once. The ten largest clones capture around two fifths of the sample.

The sample was PBMCs, mostly from graft donor cells, taken 360 days after TCRalphabeta/CD19-depleted stem cell transplant. Receptors were obtained from a male patient aged 2-15 years who had a stem cell transplant for acute lymphoblastic leukemia, so the T cells may come from the graft donor.

This chain links TRBV10-3 with TRBJ2-1; 10 nucleotides align to TRBD2. This CDR3 is 19 amino acids long. Unmatched junction bases numbered 13, after V lost 0 bases and J lost 5 bases. Germline V gives CDR1 ENHRY, CDR2 SYGVKD. This CDR3 reads CAISESRGLAGARDNEQFF. The CDR3 nucleotides are TGTGCCATCAGTGAGTCAAGGGGGCTAGCGGGAGCCCGTGACAATGAGCAGTTCTTC.

The sample holds many counts of this clonotype. The chain recombines TRBV20-1 with TRBJ2-7; TRBD2 might be the D (5 bases). The length of the CDR3 is 14 residues. V was shortened by 6 bases and J by 1 base, with 16 bases between the two germline ends. Germline V gene data show CDR1 as DFQATT and CDR2 as SNEGSKA (reference sequence). Here the CDR3 reads CSATPAGASYEQYF. In nucleotides, the CDR3 is TGCAGTGCGACTCCGGCGGGTGCATCCTACGAGCAGTACTTC.

The chain joins TRBV12-3 or TRBV12-4 to TRBJ1-2; 10 bases map to TRBD1. The V and J ends lost 5 bases and 4 bases, in that order; junction bases with no gene match: 13. The CDR3 has 17 residues. The CDR3 DNA sequence: TGTGCCAGCAGTGCCGGGACAGGGGCGAATATTTTCTATGGCTACACCTTC. This sequence encodes CASSAGTGANIFYGYTF.

This clonotype occurred once. The CDR3 region has the DNA TGTGCCAGCAGCTCCGGGACTAGCGGGATATGGGATGAGCAGTTCTTC. Amino acid sequence: CASSSGTSGIWDEQFF. The rearrangement joins TRBV11-2 to TRBJ2-1; 13 nucleotides match TRBD2. The CDR3 sequence is 16 residues long. The V segment lost 4 bases and the J segment 8 bases; nucleotides outside the gene matches: 8. CDR1 and CDR2 from the germline V gene are SGHAT and FQNNGV.

V and J are TRBV5-6 and TRBJ2-1; 7 nucleotides agree with TRBD1. The CDR3 is made up of 18 amino acids. Trimming removed 6 bases from V and 4 bases from J; junction bases left unmatched: 19. Germline V gene data show CDR1 as SGHDT and CDR2 as YYEEEE. The CDR3 here is CASTPTGFWGTVYNEQFF. The CDR3 nucleotides are TGTGCCAGCACCCCGACAGGGTTCTGGGGCACGGTATACAATGAGCAGTTCTTC.

This clonotype was seen more than once but under ten times. The rearrangement joins TRBV15 to TRBJ2-1; D gene ambiguous. CDR1 is LNHNV, CDR2 YYDKDF, per germline (reference sequence). The V end lost 0 bases, the J end lost 7 bases, and 13 bases lay between the germline ends. This CDR3 spans 15 amino acids. DNA for the CDR3: TGTGCCACCAGCAGAGATGTAACGTTCGGTAATGAGCAGTTCTTC. This translates into CATSRDVTFGNEQFF. The variable domain in full, with the rest retrieved from reference TRBV15 and TRBJ2-1, is DAMVIQNPRYQVTQFGKPVTLSCSQTLNHNVMYWYQQKSSQAPKLLFHYYDKDFNNEADTPDNFQSRRPNTSFCFLDIRSPGLGDTAMYLCATSRDVTFGNEQFFGPGTRLTVL.

This clonotype was detected a few times. The J gene is TRBJ2-3, the V gene TRBV5-1; D gene uncertain. This CDR3 has 15 residues. In germline, CDR1 is SGHRS, CDR2 YFSETQ. V lost 0 bases to trimming and J lost 6 bases, with 14 bases between them. This CDR3 reads CASSLEWAGMDTQYF. The CDR3 nucleotides read TGCGCCAGCAGCTTGGAATGGGCAGGAATGGATACGCAGTATTTT.

The genes are TRBV4-1 and TRBJ2-7, with 7 positions matching TRBD1. CDR1 and CDR2 (germline): MGHRA, YSYEKL. CDR3 length: 16 amino acids. V lost 0 bases to trimming and J lost 2 bases; unmatched junction nucleotides: 7. CDR3 region: CASSQDWVTGTYEQYF. Written as DNA, the CDR3 is TGCGCCAGCAGCCAAGATTGGGTGACAGGGACCTACGAGCAGTACTTC.

This clonotype has a count of ten or more. The rearrangement uses TRBV5-4 and TRBJ2-1; 8 bases are a match to TRBD2. The CDR3 is 14 residues long. V shed 5 bases, J shed 6 bases, and the junction held 7 bases outside the gene matches. Germline V gene data show CDR1 as SGHNT and CDR2 as YYREEE (reference sequence). The CDR3 DNA reads as TGTGCCAGCAGTTCCGGGACTAGTCCCAATGAGCAGTTCTTC. Translation gives CASSSGTSPNEQFF.

This chain links TRBV29-1 with TRBJ2-1, with 9 bases matching TRBD1. V lost 1 base, J lost 15 bases, and 4 bases stayed unmatched. Germline V gives CDR1 SQVTM, CDR2 ANQGSEA. The CDR3 covers 11 residues. As DNA, the CDR3 is TGCAGCGTTGAAGGGGGACAGGGCCCGTTCTTC. Residues: CSVEGGQGPFF.

This sequence joins TRBV20-1 and TRBJ2-7; D gene uncertain. This CDR3 comprises 15 residues. Germline loops: CDR1 DFQATT, CDR2 SNEGSKA (reference sequence). Trimming took off 1 base at V and 3 bases at J, with 16 bases between the two ends. CDR3 loop: CSARGFPDQSYEQYF. CDR3 sequence (DNA): TGCAGTGCTAGAGGGTTCCCGGACCAGAGCTACGAGCAGTACTTC.

In this sample, this clonotype turned up many times. CDR3 coding DNA: TGTGCCACCAGCAGAGATCGGGGTCCCACTGAAGCTTTCTTT. It yields the protein CATSRDRGPTEAFF. The rearrangement links TRBV15 to TRBJ1-1; D unclear. V was pared by 0 bases and J by 4 bases, with 9 bases between. The CDR3 has 14 amino acids. The germline V gene encodes CDR1 LNHNV and CDR2 YYDKDF (reference sequence).

This clonotype was recorded at least ten times. The chain has TRBV28 and TRBJ1-5; the D is unclear. Deletions cut 2 bases from V and 9 bases from J, with 5 bases between. This CDR3 is built from 11 residues. CDR1 is MDHEN, CDR2 SYDVKM, per germline. The CDR3 sequence is CASSLRGPQHF. In DNA, the CDR3 is TGTGCCAGCAGTTTACGGGGGCCCCAGCATTTT.

This clonotype was seen only a few times. The chain recombines TRBV7-9 with TRBJ2-1; 10 positions agree with TRBD2. After removal of 1 base from V and 6 bases from J, the junction contained 6 bases not matched to a gene. There are 16 residues in the CDR3. Germline values: CDR1 SEHNR, CDR2 FQNEAQ (reference sequence). The CDR3 DNA reads TGTGCCAGCAGCTTAGGCCTAGCGGGAGTCCGCAATGAGCAGTTCTTC. This sequence encodes CASSLGLAGVRNEQFF.

This clonotype turned up a few times. The chain joins TRBV4-2 to TRBJ2-6; 12 nucleotides line up with TRBD1. The CDR3 has 18 residues. CDR1 LGHNA and CDR2 YNFKEQ come from the germline V gene. V shed 8 bases and J 3 bases; nucleotides not matched to a gene: 11. DNA for the CDR3: TGTGCCAGCGGAAACCGGGACAGGGGGCCCTATGGGGCCAACGTCCTGACTTTC. The encoded protein is CASGNRDRGPYGANVLTF.

V and J are TRBV11-1 and TRBJ2-7; the match to TRBD2 covers 7 bases. V was clipped by 5 bases and J by 0 bases; unmatched bases: 7. The CDR3 is 15 amino acids. From germline, CDR1 is SGHAT and CDR2 FQDESV (reference sequence). Written as DNA, the CDR3 is TGTGCCAGCAGCCGTAGCGGGCTAAGCTCCTACGAGCAGTACTTC. Translating gives CASSRSGLSSYEQYF.

This clonotype has at least ten counts. The rearrangement uses TRBV7-2 and TRBJ2-1; TRBD2 matches 15 bases. In germline, CDR1 is SGHTA, CDR2 FQGNSA. After removal of 4 bases from V and 9 bases from J, the junction contained 4 bases not matched to a gene. The CDR3 is 15 amino acids. CDR3: CASSSGLAGGIEQFF. The CDR3 region has the DNA TGTGCCAGCAGCTCGGGACTAGCGGGAGGAATTGAGCAGTTCTTC.

V gene TRBV20-1 combines with J gene TRBJ1-5; D call uncertain. Germline V gene sequence: CDR1 DFQATT, CDR2 SNEGSKA (reference sequence). The CDR3 loop spans 14 amino acids. Trimming removed 4 bases from V and 0 bases from J, with 10 bases in between. The DNA for the CDR3 is TGCAGTGCTACCAGGCCGAATAGCAATCAGCCCCAGCATTTT. This gives the protein CSATRPNSNQPQHF.

The chain recombines TRBV30 with TRBJ2-2; D is unclear. The germline V gene encodes CDR1 GTSNPN and CDR2 SVGIG (reference sequence). This CDR3 contains 11 residues. Trimming removed 4 bases at V and 6 bases at J, with 6 bases between. This CDR3 is CAWIRAGELFF. The CDR3 nucleotides read TGTGCCTGGATTCGGGCCGGGGAGCTGTTTTTT.

Many counts were recorded for this clonotype. This chain links TRBV12-3 or TRBV12-4 with TRBJ2-1; the match to TRBD2 covers 12 bases. V was clipped by 4 bases and J by 5 bases; unmatched bases: 12. This CDR3 contains 18 residues. The CDR3 coding sequence is TGTGCCAGCAGTTCCAGCCCGGGGCTAGCGGGAGGGGACAATGAGCAGTTCTTC. Translating gives CASSSSPGLAGGDNEQFF.

This chain joins TRBV18 and TRBJ1-4; D is unclear. Germline V gene sequence: CDR1 KGHSH, CDR2 LQKENI. The V end was cut by 0 bases, the J end by 8 bases, with 13 bases between. CDR3 size: 15 residues. In nucleotides, the CDR3 is TGTGCCAGCTCACCACCGACCGGACTGAACGAAAAACTGTTTTTT. This codes for CASSPPTGLNEKLFF. The full variable domain, its missing parts supplied by reference TRBV18 and TRBJ1-4, is NAGVMQNPRHLVRRRGQEARLRCSPMKGHSHVYWYRQLPEEGLKFMVYLQKENIIDESGMPKERFSAEFPKEGPSILRIQQVVRGDSAAYFCASSPPTGLNEKLFFGSGTQLSVL.

The chain joins TRBV7-6 to TRBJ2-7; 10 nucleotides agree with TRBD1. V gave up 5 bases and J gave up 3 bases; unmatched junction bases: 7. CDR3 length equals 15 residues. Germline V lookup: CDR1 SGHVS, CDR2 FNYEAQ. The DNA of the CDR3 is TGTGCCAGCAGCGCGGGACAGGGGAATGTCTACGAGCAGTACTTC. This translates into CASSAGQGNVYEQYF.

In its sample, this clonotype was seen many times. The chain uses TRBV29-1 and TRBJ2-7; D might be TRBD1 (6 bases). The germline CDR1 and CDR2 sequences are SQVTM and ANQGSEA. The CDR3 spans 11 residues. Trimming pared 5 bases from V and 6 bases from J, leaving 11 bases between. CDR3 DNA: TGCAGCGTTTATACAGGGTCCGAGCAGTACTTC. It specifies CSVYTGSEQYF.

At least ten counts were recorded for this clonotype. The rearrangement uses TRBV28 and TRBJ2-1; D is ambiguous. CDR3 size: 14 residues. Germline values: CDR1 MDHEN, CDR2 SYDVKM. Trimming removed 7 bases at V and 8 bases at J, with 18 bases between. CDR3 sequence: CASNRRNVWDEQFF. CDR3 nucleotides: TGTGCCAGCAACCGACGGAATGTTTGGGATGAGCAGTTCTTC.

This chain connects TRBV28 to TRBJ1-2; tentatively, D is TRBD1 (5 bases). Germline CDR1 reads MDHEN; CDR2 reads SYDVKM. The CDR3 spans 13 residues. The germline V and J ends were trimmed by 3 bases and 5 bases, with 10 bases remaining between them. This CDR3 reads CASSLGRPYGYTF. CDR3 bases: TGTGCCAGCAGTTTGGGGCGGCCTTATGGCTACACCTTC.

This clonotype was seen many times. J is TRBJ2-1 and V is TRBV3-1; D is unclear. CDR1 LGHDT and CDR2 YNNKEL come from the germline V gene (reference sequence). The V end was cut by 1 base, the J end by 5 bases, with 9 bases between. The CDR3 totals 14 residues. CDR3 region: CASSQGLPDNEQFF. The CDR3 DNA is TGTGCCAGCAGCCAAGGGCTACCCGACAATGAGCAGTTCTTC.

The table lists this clonotype with many counts. This chain connects TRBV4-3 to TRBJ2-5, with TRBD1 identical over 7 bases. Per the germline V gene, CDR1 is LGHNA and CDR2 is YSLEER. The CDR3 contains 15 residues. Germline trimming cut 1 base from V and 1 base from J; bases unmatched to any gene: 3. The CDR3 here is CASSQGGTAQETQYF. The CDR3, as DNA: TGCGCCAGCAGCCAAGGGGGGACAGCCCAAGAGACCCAGTACTTC.